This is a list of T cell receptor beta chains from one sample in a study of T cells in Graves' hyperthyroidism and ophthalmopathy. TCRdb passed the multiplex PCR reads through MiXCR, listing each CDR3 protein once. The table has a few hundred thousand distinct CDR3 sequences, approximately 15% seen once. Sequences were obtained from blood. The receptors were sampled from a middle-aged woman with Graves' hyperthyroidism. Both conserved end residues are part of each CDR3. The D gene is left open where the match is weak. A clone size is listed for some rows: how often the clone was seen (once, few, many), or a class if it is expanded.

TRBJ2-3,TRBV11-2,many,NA,CASMLGTDTQYF,TGTGCCAGCATGCTGGGAACAGATACGCAGTATTTT
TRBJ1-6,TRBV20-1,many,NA,CSAAPLGQVNSPLHF,TGCAGTGCTGCCCCCCTGGGACAAGTCAACTCACCCCTCCACTTT
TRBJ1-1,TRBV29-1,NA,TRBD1,CSAWDRDTEAFF,TGCAGCGCCTGGGACAGGGACACTGAAGCTTTCTTT
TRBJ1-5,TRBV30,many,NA,CAWSEGGGYQPQHF,TGTGCCTGGAGTGAAGGCGGGGGATATCAGCCCCAGCATTTT
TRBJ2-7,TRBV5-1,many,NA,CASSLGAELYEQYF,TGCGCCAGCAGCCTGGGGGCGGAGCTCTACGAGCAGTACTTC
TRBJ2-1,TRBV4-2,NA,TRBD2,CASSIPGLEDNEQFF,TGTGCCAGCAGCATTCCGGGACTAGAAGACAATGAGCAGTTCTTC
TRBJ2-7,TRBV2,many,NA,CASSPQGGSSYEQYF,TGTGCCAGCAGTCCACAGGGGGGGAGCTCCTACGAGCAGTACTTC
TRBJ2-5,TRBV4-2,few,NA,CASSQDLGLGQIGYF,TGTGCCAGCAGCCAAGATCTAGGACTCGGACAGATCGGATACTTC
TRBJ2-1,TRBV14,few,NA,CASTPTGTSYNEQFF,TGTGCCAGCACCCCCACCGGGACATCATACAATGAGCAGTTCTTC
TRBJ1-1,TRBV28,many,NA,CASSFRRSGRAFF,TGTGCCAGCAGTTTCCGCCGTTCAGGGAGAGCTTTCTTT
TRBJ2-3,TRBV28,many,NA,CASSRSGAKDTQYF,TGTGCCAGCAGCCGGTCGGGTGCGAAAGATACGCAGTATTTT
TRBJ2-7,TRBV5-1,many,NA,CASSLGSFADHEQYF,TGCGCCAGCAGCTTGGGTTCTTTCGCGGATCACGAGCAGTACTTC